These 16 T cell receptor beta chains were sequenced from one sample in a study of post-analysis software for immune sequencing data. Regarding the study as a whole: Several TRBV segments were more frequent in patients than controls; TRBV5-6, TRBV5-1 and TRBV20-1 belonged to this group.

For these TCRs, the target antigens are not known. The TCR beta cDNA libraries carried unique molecular identifiers. TCRdb re-derived calls from the PCR reads in MiXCR, one entry per CDR3 protein. The sample lists some 890,000 distinct CDR3 sequences, under 70% occurring once. The specimen sequenced was blood. These receptors were obtained from a girl between 10 and 17 years old with multiple sclerosis.

V usage is TRBV5-1 and J usage is TRBJ2-1, with 12 bases aligning to TRBD2. Losses at the gene ends were 3 bases for V and 9 bases for J; bases not matched to a gene: 13. The CDR3 extends over 17 amino acids. Germline CDR1 and CDR2: SGHRS and YFSETQ. The DNA for the CDR3 is TGCGCCAGCAGCTCCTCGACTAGCGGGGGAGGGCCGTTTGAGCAGTTCTTC. Protein product: CASSSSTSGGGPFEQFF.

This clonotype was seen more than once but under ten times. CDR3 amino acids: CASSRDGGIQETQYF. CDR3 DNA sequence: TGTGCCAGCAGCCGGGACGGGGGCATCCAAGAGACCCAGTACTTC. This chain connects TRBV3-1 to TRBJ2-5; D may correspond to TRBD1 or TRBD2 (6 bases each). The CDR3 extends over 15 amino acids. Germline V gene sequence: CDR1 LGHDT, CDR2 YNNKEL (reference sequence). Trimming cost V 4 bases and J 1 base, with 13 bases left between them.

The V gene is TRBV20-1, the J gene TRBJ2-3, with 8 bases fitting TRBD2. The V gene's germline CDR1 is DFQATT and CDR2 SNEGSKA (reference sequence). The CDR3 is made up of 15 amino acids. J gave up 1 base and V 1 base, and 4 bases lay outside the gene matches. CDR3 loop: CSARGVSGGTDTQYF. The CDR3 region has the DNA TGCAGTGCTAGAGGGGTTAGCGGGGGCACAGATACGCAGTATTTT.

This clonotype was counted only a few times. The chain carries TRBV5-1 and TRBJ2-7, with D maybe TRBD1 (5 bases). CDR1 and CDR2 (germline): SGHRS, YFSETQ. V was clipped by 1 base and J by 2 bases, with 16 bases between them. CDR3 length: 16 residues. The CDR3 loop is CASSLQGAGPTYEQYF. The CDR3 nucleotides read TGCGCCAGCAGCTTGCAAGGGGCCGGTCCAACCTACGAGCAGTACTTC.

This clonotype was detected a few times. The chain recombines TRBV5-1 with TRBJ1-2; the match to TRBD1 covers 10 bases. Losses at the gene ends were 6 bases for V and 3 bases for J; bases not matched to a gene: 20. The CDR3 consists of 19 residues. Germline CDR1 reads SGHRS; CDR2 reads YFSETQ. This CDR3 reads CASTRGAALTGGKDYGYTF. CDR3 coding DNA: TGCGCCAGCACCCGGGGGGCCGCCCTGACAGGGGGCAAGGACTATGGCTACACCTTC.

J is TRBJ2-1 and V is TRBV29-1; D call uncertain. The CDR3 is 9 residues long. Germline loops: CDR1 SQVTM, CDR2 ANQGSEA. The V end was cut by 7 bases, the J end by 15 bases, with 13 bases between. CDR3 bases: TGCAGCGCCGGCCCCAGGAGGTTCTTC. Amino acids: CSAGPRRFF.

On this clonotype: A junction end diverges from the germline sequence, so it may reflect a read error. The V and J genes are TRBV4-1 and TRBJ2-1; 9 bases map to TRBD2. This CDR3 comprises 15 residues. The germline V gene encodes CDR1 MGHRA and CDR2 YSYEKL. CDR3 DNA: TGCGCCAGAAGCCAAGAGCTAGCGGGGTACAATGAGCAGTTCTTC. Its translation is CARSQELAGYNEQFF.

This rearrangement joins TRBV4-2 to TRBJ2-5, with D perhaps matching TRBD1 (6 bases). Trimming cost V 0 bases and J 1 base, with 12 bases left between them. Germline assignment: CDR1 LGHNA and CDR2 YNFKEQ. This CDR3 has 16 amino acids. The CDR3 here is CASSQEAGAIQETQYF. DNA for the CDR3: TGTGCCAGCAGCCAAGAGGCAGGGGCTATCCAAGAGACCCAGTACTTC.

This clonotype was seen only a few times. The chain uses TRBV5-1 and TRBJ2-5; TRBD2 agrees at 14 bases. The V and J ends lost 4 bases and 1 base, in that order; junction bases with no gene match: 3. This CDR3 is 16 amino acids long. Germline CDR1 reads SGHRS; CDR2 reads YFSETQ. CDR3 region: CASSRLAGGIQETQYF. The CDR3 nucleotides are TGCGCCAGCAGCAGACTAGCGGGGGGGATCCAAGAGACCCAGTACTTC. Variable domain in full (rest from reference TRBV5-1 and TRBJ2-5): KAGVTQTPRYLIKTRGQQVTLSCSPISGHRSVSWYQQTPGQGLQFLFEYFSETQRNKGNFPGRFSGRQFSNSRSEMNVSTLELGDSALYLCASSRLAGGIQETQYFGPGTRLLVL.

The J gene is TRBJ2-6, the V gene TRBV7-2; 9 bases are shared with TRBD1. This CDR3 is 18 amino acids long. Per the germline V gene, CDR1 is SGHTA and CDR2 is FQGNSA. The V and J ends lost 5 bases and 2 bases, in that order; junction bases with no gene match: 10. CDR3 nucleotide sequence: TGTGCCAGCAGCCGTTGGGACAGGGTAACGGCTGGGGCCAACGTCCTGACTTTC. Protein product: CASSRWDRVTAGANVLTF. The entire variable domain, with the rest obtained from reference TRBV7-2 and TRBJ2-6, is as follows: GAGVSQSPSNKVTEKGKDVELRCDPISGHTALYWYRQSLGQGLEFLIYFQGNSAPDKSGLPSDRFSAERTGGSVSTLTIQRTQQEDSAVYLCASSRWDRVTAGANVLTFGAGSRLTVL.

This clonotype was counted a few times. The rearrangement joins TRBV7-9 to TRBJ1-1, with D unresolved. The CDR3 is 11 amino acids. V dropped 0 bases and J dropped 6 bases, with 2 bases sitting between them. In germline, CDR1 is SEHNR, CDR2 FQNEAQ (reference sequence). This chain's CDR3 is CASSLAAEAFF. For the CDR3, the DNA is TGTGCCAGCAGCTTAGCGGCTGAAGCTTTCTTT.

The chain recombines TRBV7-9 with TRBJ2-4, with TRBD2 matching 7 bases. Germline values: CDR1 SEHNR, CDR2 FQNEAQ (reference sequence). V trimming: 2 bases; J trimming: 5 bases; junction bases outside the gene matches: 9. The CDR3 has 16 residues. CDR3 protein: CASSLWSGLVENIQYF. DNA of the CDR3: TGTGCCAGCAGCTTATGGTCCGGACTAGTCGAAAACATTCAGTACTTC.

The V and J genes are TRBV5-1 and TRBJ2-3, with 9 bases matching TRBD1. The CDR3 length is 14 residues. Per the germline V gene, CDR1 is SGHRS and CDR2 is YFSETQ. The trim removed 5 bases at V and 5 bases at J, leaving 6 bases unmatched. The CDR3 DNA follows: TGCGCCAGCAGGCCCACAGGGGGCTTAGATACGCAGTATTTT. It encodes CASRPTGGLDTQYF.

J is TRBJ2-3 and V is TRBV15; 12 bases align to TRBD2. Germline V gene lookup returns CDR1 LNHNV and CDR2 YYDKDF (reference sequence). The V and J ends lost 9 bases and 2 bases, in that order; junction bases with no gene match: 6. There are 15 residues in the CDR3. The CDR3, as DNA: TGTGCCACTACGACTAGCGGGAGTTACACAGATACGCAGTATTTT. Translation gives CATTTSGSYTDTQYF. The full variable domain, in which reference TRBV15 and TRBJ2-3 provide the parts outside the CDR3, is DAMVIQNPRYQVTQFGKPVTLSCSQTLNHNVMYWYQQKSSQAPKLLFHYYDKDFNNEADTPDNFQSRRPNTSFCFLDIRSPGLGDTAMYLCATTTSGSYTDTQYFGPGTRLTVL.

The V and J genes are TRBV20-1 and TRBJ2-1, with 11 bases aligning to TRBD2. The CDR3 runs to 17 residues. The germline gives CDR1 DFQATT, CDR2 SNEGSKA (reference sequence). Trimming took 0 bases from V and 3 from J; bases not matched to a gene: 7. CDR3 coding DNA: TGCAGTGCTAGAGATATTGGGCTAGCGGGGGGCTACAATGAGCAGTTCTTC. It specifies CSARDIGLAGGYNEQFF.

Regarding this clonotype: Germline is not matched at one junction end, which may reflect a read error. The V call is TRBV7-9, the J call TRBJ1-1, with a tentative D call TRBD1 (6 bases). Germline V gene lookup returns CDR1 SEHNR and CDR2 FQNEAQ (reference sequence). This CDR3 contains 14 residues. CDR3 DNA sequence: TGTGCCAGCAGCCTCATGCAGGGGAACACTGAAGTTTTCTTT. Protein product: CASSLMQGNTEVFF.